What follows describes a single T cell receptor beta chain. The V gene lost 0 bases and the J gene lost 2 bases, with 9 bases spanning the gap. Looked up from germline, CDR1 is SGHRS and CDR2 is YFSETQ. The CDR3 runs to 14 residues. The source of the sample is a study of cytomegalovirus exposure and HLA in healthy donors. Vbeta (60) and Jbeta (13) primers were used in the PCR. Clones were sequenced by immunoSEQ multiplex PCR, and TCRdb holds only the in-frame ones, with some missing. The sample lists more than 130,000 clones, approximately 71% occurring once. The gene calls are TRBV5-1 and TRBJ2-7; D is unresolved. Sequenced: PBMCs. This receptor was taken from a woman aged 45 to 65 in good health and CMV-seronegative. The CDR3 loop reads CASSLESAAYEQYF. The CDR3 bases are TGCGCCAGCAGCTTGGAGAGCGCGGCCTACGAGCAGTACTTC.